The 27 T cell receptor beta chains reported below all come from one sample, sequenced in a study of response to subunit inactivated influenza vaccine. Using its own MiXCR run on the RT-PCR reads, TCRdb lists one record per CDR3 protein. The sample lists about 540,000 distinct CDR3 sequences; under 30% were seen once. This sample also belongs to another study, concerning T cells expressing NK-cell markers. According to that study: UMI-tagged 5'RACE template switching yielded the TCR beta cDNA.

The sequencing here drew on CD4+ T cells sorted from PBMCs, taken about 13 days after vaccination. These receptors originate from a man aged 45 to 65 who received an inactivated influenza vaccine.

This clonotype was detected only a few times. The CDR3 here is CSATGNPNTEAFF. The CDR3 nucleotides are TGCAGTGCTACCGGGAACCCGAACACTGAAGCTTTCTTT. This sequence joins TRBV20-1 and TRBJ1-1; D gene uncertain. The V end lost 4 bases, the J end lost 1 base, and 10 bases lay between the germline ends. The CDR3 extends over 13 amino acids. From germline, CDR1 is DFQATT and CDR2 SNEGSKA (reference sequence).

This clonotype has at least ten counts. The chain joins TRBV6-2 or TRBV6-3 to TRBJ2-3, with 8 bases aligning to TRBD1. V was clipped by 0 bases and J by 10 bases; unmatched bases: 21. Germline V gene lookup returns CDR1 MNHEY and CDR2 SVGEGT. The CDR3 is 19 residues long. The CDR3 DNA is TGTGCCAGCAGTTACTCACCCACGACGGCGTTGAGGCAGGGGGCTGCGCAGTATTTT. Translating gives CASSYSPTTALRQGAAQYF.

The chain recombines TRBV7-3 with TRBJ2-3; TRBD2 matches at 7 bases. The germline V gene has CDR1 SGHTA and CDR2 FQGTGA. This CDR3 contains 16 residues. Trimming took 1 base from V and 0 from J; bases not matched to a gene: 4. The CDR3 loop reads CASSLMASGSTDTQYF. In DNA form, the CDR3 reads TGTGCCAGCAGCTTAATGGCTAGCGGTAGCACAGATACGCAGTATTTT.

The chain carries TRBV12-3 or TRBV12-4 and TRBJ2-1; D is unresolved. V lost 8 bases, J lost 9 bases, and 11 bases lay in between. This CDR3 is built from 11 residues. The DNA of the CDR3 is TGTGCCAGCGGGTTCGGCGGTGAGCAGTTCTTC. This gives the protein CASGFGGEQFF.

The chain carries TRBV7-2 and TRBJ2-5, with 8 bases matching TRBD2. Germline CDR1 and CDR2: SGHTA and FQGNSA. The CDR3 is 13 amino acids. Trimming took 4 bases from V and 5 from J; bases not matched to a gene: 3. CDR3 region: CASSWTSRETQYF. CDR3 bases: TGTGCCAGCAGCTGGACTAGCCGGGAGACCCAGTACTTC. Full variable domain (missing parts from reference TRBV7-2 and TRBJ2-5): GAGVSQSPSNKVTEKGKDVELRCDPISGHTALYWYRQSLGQGLEFLIYFQGNSAPDKSGLPSDRFSAERTGGSVSTLTIQRTQQEDSAVYLCASSWTSRETQYFGPGTRLLVL.

A few counts support this clonotype. V is TRBV20-1 and J is TRBJ2-1; possibly TRBD2 for D (6 bases). Germline V gives CDR1 DFQATT, CDR2 SNEGSKA (reference sequence). CDR3 length: 13 amino acids. V was trimmed by 3 bases and J by 7 bases, leaving 13 bases between them. Here the CDR3 DNA reads TGCAGTGCTAGCGGGAGAACGGGGAATGAGCAGTTCTTC. Encoded protein: CSASGRTGNEQFF.

This chain connects TRBV15 to TRBJ2-7; D remains ambiguous. V lost 1 base and J 2 bases, leaving 12 bases between the germline ends. The germline gives CDR1 LNHNV, CDR2 YYDKDF (reference sequence). This CDR3 is built from 15 residues. The CDR3 region has the DNA TGTGCCACCAGCAGAGGAAAGTTTAGCACCTACGAGCAGTACTTC. This translates into CATSRGKFSTYEQYF.

Ten or more counts support this clonotype. This sequence joins TRBV2 and TRBJ2-7; the D is unclear. The CDR3 is 11 amino acids. CDR1 and CDR2 (germline): SNHLY, FYNNEI. Deletions cut 5 bases from V and 7 bases from J, with 9 bases between. CDR3 bases: TGTGCCAGCAGTTCGGATCGGGAGCAGTACTTC. Protein product: CASSSDREQYF.

This clonotype was seen many times. This chain joins TRBV30 and TRBJ2-7; possibly TRBD2 for D (6 bases). V was trimmed by 3 bases and J by 2 bases, leaving 14 bases between them. This CDR3 is built from 14 residues. The germline V gene encodes CDR1 GTSNPN and CDR2 SVGIG (reference sequence). The CDR3 DNA sequence: TGTGCCTGGAGCGGGACTCTGAGGCCCTACGAGCAGTACTTC. It yields the protein CAWSGTLRPYEQYF.

This clonotype was detected ten times or more. This chain links TRBV6-5 with TRBJ2-3, with D hard to call. This CDR3 contains 17 residues. V gave up 2 bases and J gave up 0 bases, with 15 bases separating them. Germline CDR1 reads MNHEY; CDR2 reads SVGAGI. In nucleotides, the CDR3 is TGTGCCAGCAGTTACGGTCAGACGGTTCCTAGCACAGATACGCAGTATTTT. Its protein product is CASSYGQTVPSTDTQYF.

This clonotype was seen a few times. The chain employs TRBV20-1 and TRBJ2-7; 7 bases fit TRBD2. Trimming at V came to 2 bases and at J to 1 base, leaving 2 bases not matched to a gene. Germline V gene data show CDR1 as DFQATT and CDR2 as SNEGSKA (reference sequence). The length of the CDR3 is 13 residues. The DNA for the CDR3 is TGCAGTGCTAGATTGGGGGGGTCCTACGAGCAGTACTTC. This encodes CSARLGGSYEQYF.

This clonotype occurred a few times. The V and J genes are TRBV24-1 and TRBJ2-1; 9 bases fit TRBD1. The CDR3 totals 15 residues. The germline CDR1 and CDR2 sequences are KGHDR and SFDVKD. Losses at the gene ends were 5 bases for V and 9 bases for J; bases not matched to a gene: 10. CDR3 loop: CATSAPGQGAREQFF. The CDR3 DNA is TGTGCCACCAGTGCACCGGGACAGGGCGCTCGTGAGCAGTTCTTC.

The V call is TRBV29-1, the J call TRBJ2-7, with 12 bases fitting TRBD2. The CDR3 consists of 14 residues. V lost 6 bases, J lost 0 bases, and 3 bases stayed unmatched. Per the germline V gene, CDR1 is SQVTM and CDR2 is ANQGSEA. The CDR3 nucleotides read TGCAGCGTCCGACTAGCGGGAGTCTCCTACGAGCAGTACTTC. It codes for CSVRLAGVSYEQYF.

A few counts support this clonotype. This sequence joins TRBV19 and TRBJ1-1, with D unclear. V was pared by 7 bases and J by 2 bases, with 11 bases between. Germline CDR1 LNHDA, CDR2 SQIVND (reference sequence). The CDR3 consists of 13 residues. The DNA of the CDR3 is TGTGCCAGTAATGACCTCCCAAACACTGAAGCTTTCTTT. This codes for CASNDLPNTEAFF.

This clonotype was counted between two and nine times. This chain uses TRBV10-3 with TRBJ2-1; D might be TRBD1 (6 bases). CDR1 and CDR2 (germline): ENHRY, SYGVKD. CDR3 length equals 12 residues. With 8 bases removed from V and 5 bases from J, the gap between germline ends came to 10 bases. CDR3 bases: TGTGCCATCCAGGACAGAGACAATGAGCAGTTCTTC. Translation: CAIQDRDNEQFF.

The J gene is TRBJ2-2, the V gene TRBV9, with 7 bases identical to TRBD1. Germline CDR1 and CDR2: SGDLS and YYNGEE. This CDR3 has 15 amino acids. V gave up 4 bases and J gave up 7 bases; unmatched junction bases: 10. The CDR3 region is CASSPWTGGGGELFF. In DNA form, the CDR3 reads TGTGCCAGCAGCCCGTGGACAGGAGGAGGCGGGGAGCTGTTTTTT. The complete variable domain, with remaining parts taken from reference TRBV9 and TRBJ2-2, reads DSGVTQTPKHLITATGQRVTLRCSPRSGDLSVYWYQQSLDQGLQFLIQYYNGEERAKGNILERFSAQQFPDLHSELNLSSLELGDSALYFCASSPWTGGGGELFFGEGSRLTVL.

This clonotype was picked up a small number of times. V usage is TRBV11-2 and J usage is TRBJ2-3; 9 bases agree with TRBD2. Trimming cost V 1 base and J 6 bases; bases outside gene matches: 11. This CDR3 is built from 17 residues. The V gene's germline CDR1 is SGHAT and CDR2 FQNNGV. CDR3 in DNA: TGTGCCAGCAGCTTAGGCCTACTTAGCGGGGGAGGGGATACGCAGTATTTT. This gives the protein CASSLGLLSGGGDTQYF.

The V gene is TRBV6-6, the J gene TRBJ2-1; D unresolved. Germline lookup yields CDR1 MNHNY and CDR2 SVGAGI (reference sequence). The V end was cut by 0 bases, the J end by 8 bases, with 5 bases between. CDR3 length: 12 amino acids. The CDR3 DNA reads TGTGCCAGCAGTTACTCCGAGGATGAGCAGTTCTTC. Encoded protein: CASSYSEDEQFF.

This clonotype was seen a handful of times. This sequence joins TRBV20-1 and TRBJ2-1; D remains ambiguous. V lost 3 bases and J lost 9, with 9 bases in between. The CDR3 runs 11 residues. Germline assignment: CDR1 DFQATT and CDR2 SNEGSKA (reference sequence). CDR3 sequence reads: CSASSATEQFF. DNA for the CDR3: TGCAGTGCTAGCTCAGCGACTGAGCAGTTCTTC.

This clonotype was seen many times. This chain uses TRBV18 with TRBJ2-7; 10 positions match TRBD2. V lost 3 bases to trimming and J lost 2 bases; unmatched junction nucleotides: 1. Germline V gives CDR1 KGHSH, CDR2 LQKENI. The CDR3 spans 14 residues. The chain's CDR3 is CASSPGLATYEQYF. The CDR3 nucleotides are TGTGCCAGCTCACCGGGACTAGCGACCTACGAGCAGTACTTC.

This clonotype has only a few counts. V is TRBV3-1 and J is TRBJ2-1; no definite D call. The CDR3 covers 12 residues. V was cut by 2 bases and J by 4 bases, with 3 bases left in between. In germline, CDR1 is LGHDT, CDR2 YNNKEL (reference sequence). This CDR3 is CASSQQYNEQFF. The CDR3 bases are TGTGCCAGCAGCCAACAGTACAATGAGCAGTTCTTC.

The V gene is TRBV12-3 or TRBV12-4, the J gene TRBJ2-5; no reliable D call. This CDR3 is built from 13 residues. Trimming cost V 5 bases and J 5 bases, with 12 bases left between them. CDR3 protein: CASSPLYPETQYF. The CDR3 DNA follows: TGTGCCAGCAGTCCTCTCTACCCTGAGACCCAGTACTTC.

This chain joins TRBV11-1 and TRBJ2-1; 12 nucleotides align to TRBD1. CDR1 is SGHAT, CDR2 FQDESV, per germline (reference sequence). This CDR3 comprises 15 residues. Trimming cost V 5 bases and J 9 bases; bases outside gene matches: 8. CDR3 nucleotides: TGTGCCAGCAGCCCTTCCGGGACAGGGGGCGGTGAGCAGTTCTTC. It encodes CASSPSGTGGGEQFF. The full variable domain, its missing parts supplied by reference TRBV11-1 and TRBJ2-1, is EAEVAQSPRYKITEKSQAVAFWCDPISGHATLYWYRQILGQGPELLVQFQDESVVDDSQLPKDRFSAERLKGVDSTLKIQPAELGDSAMYLCASSPSGTGGGEQFFGPGTRLTVL.

This clonotype was observed a few times. The genes are TRBV4-3 and TRBJ2-3; no definite D call. Germline V gene sequence: CDR1 LGHNA, CDR2 YSLEER. The CDR3 loop spans 15 amino acids. V lost 0 bases and J 4 bases, leaving 11 bases between the germline ends. Here the CDR3 DNA reads TGCGCCAGCAGCCAAGATTCTCAACGGTCAGATACGCAGTATTTT. It encodes CASSQDSQRSDTQYF.

The chain links TRBV4-2 to TRBJ2-4; tentatively, D is TRBD2 (6 bases). Trimming pared 0 bases from V and 10 bases from J, leaving 10 bases between. This CDR3 contains 13 residues. CDR1 and CDR2 (germline): LGHNA, YNFKEQ. CDR3 amino acids: CASSQEFGGIQYF. The CDR3 bases are TGTGCCAGCAGCCAAGAATTCGGGGGTATTCAGTACTTC.

This clonotype was seen more than once but under ten times. The V gene is TRBV12-3 or TRBV12-4, the J gene TRBJ2-5; D tentatively reads TRBD1 or TRBD2 (6 bases each). CDR3 length: 14 residues. The V end lost 6 bases, the J end lost 1 base, and 12 bases lay between the germline ends. CDR3 bases: TGTGCCAGCAGGCGGGACACTGTCCAAGAGACCCAGTACTTC. Its protein product is CASRRDTVQETQYF.

The table lists this clonotype with a few counts. V and J are TRBV9 and TRBJ2-5; TRBD2 is a possible D gene (5 bases). The germline V and J ends were trimmed by 0 bases and 1 base, with 13 bases remaining between them. This CDR3 spans 16 amino acids. Germline CDR1 is SGDLS and CDR2 is YYNGEE. The CDR3 DNA is TGTGCCAGCAGCGTAGGGAGCGGCTACATCCAAGAGACCCAGTACTTC. It encodes CASSVGSGYIQETQYF.